These 26 T cell receptor beta chains were sequenced from one sample in a study of CD8 T cells in ankylosing spondylitis (dated by TCRdb to about 2017). The paper's findings and limits, for the study overall: A TCR beta motif of 8 or 9 highly homologous amino acid variants appeared characteristic of blood from ankylosing spondylitis patients.

For these receptors, no antigen is known. The library was generated by 5' RACE. The sample was run on an Illumina HiSeq 2500. The public reads were quality trimmed at Q25 with fastp and then assembled into clones with MiXCR by TCRdb, keeping productive beta chains. Every entry covers one CDR3 protein and lists the most common genes and DNA from its rows. The sample table shows fewer than 450,000 distinct CDR3 sequences, and about 15% are seen once. The ten largest clones capture around 0.92% of the sample. Sequenced sample: blood, either unsorted or a sorted T cell fraction (not recorded which). These receptors were taken from a male donor with ankylosing spondylitis.

This clonotype was recorded at least ten times. The V call is TRBV12-3 or TRBV12-4, the J call TRBJ1-1, with D possibly TRBD1 on 5 matching bases. The CDR3 spans 12 residues. V dropped 8 bases and J dropped 6 bases, with 13 bases sitting between them. The CDR3 protein is CASGGVGPEAFF. In DNA form, the CDR3 reads TGTGCCAGCGGGGGGGTAGGTCCTGAAGCTTTCTTT.

The chain joins TRBV11-1 to TRBJ2-3; TRBD2 matches 10 bases. The CDR3 sequence is 18 residues long. J lost 0 bases, V lost 5 bases, and 11 bases had no gene match. CDR1 and CDR2 from the germline V gene are SGHAT and FQDESV (reference sequence). The CDR3 reads CASSPAGTSDPSTDTQYF. CDR3 sequence (DNA): TGTGCCAGCAGCCCAGCCGGGACTAGCGATCCTAGCACAGATACGCAGTATTTT. The complete variable domain, with remaining parts taken from reference TRBV11-1 and TRBJ2-3, reads EAEVAQSPRYKITEKSQAVAFWCDPISGHATLYWYRQILGQGPELLVQFQDESVVDDSQLPKDRFSAERLKGVDSTLKIQPAELGDSAMYLCASSPAGTSDPSTDTQYFGPGTRLTVL.

This clonotype was seen only a few times. The chain combines TRBV2 with TRBJ1-2; D is possibly TRBD1 (5 bases). Germline V gene sequence: CDR1 SNHLY, CDR2 FYNNEI. The CDR3 covers 14 residues. The V gene lost 4 bases and the J gene lost 1 base, with 10 bases spanning the gap. The CDR3 reads CASSAGTDNYGYTF. The CDR3 DNA reads TGTGCCAGCAGTGCCGGGACGGATAACTATGGCTACACCTTC.

The rearrangement joins TRBV11-2 to TRBJ2-7; D not resolved. Germline V lookup: CDR1 SGHAT, CDR2 FQNNGV. Trimming removed 1 base at V and 5 bases at J, with 9 bases between. The CDR3 is 13 amino acids. The DNA for the CDR3 is TGTGCCAGCAGCTTAGTTGGTGGCGACGAGCAGTACTTC. It encodes CASSLVGGDEQYF.

This clonotype was detected many times. The rearrangement links TRBV10-3 to TRBJ2-1; D may be TRBD2 (5 bases). CDR1 ENHRY and CDR2 SYGVKD come from the germline V gene. The CDR3 runs to 13 residues. V lost 0 bases, J lost 6 bases, and 6 bases lay in between. The CDR3 sequence is CAISESSGNEQFF. The CDR3 DNA reads TGTGCCATCAGTGAGTCGAGCGGCAATGAGCAGTTCTTC.

The rearrangement uses TRBV20-1 and TRBJ2-7, with D perhaps assigned TRBD1 or TRBD2 (5 bases each). Germline loops: CDR1 DFQATT, CDR2 SNEGSKA (reference sequence). The CDR3 has 14 residues. The ends were cut back, 5 bases at V and 7 bases at J, with 21 bases in the middle. The CDR3 DNA reads as TGCAGTGCTGGTGGTTTGAGGGCGAAGGGGGAGCAGTACTTC. Protein sequence: CSAGGLRAKGEQYF.

This clonotype was counted a few times. The chain carries TRBV6-2 or TRBV6-3 and TRBJ2-1; 13 nucleotides align to TRBD2. The length of the CDR3 is 16 residues. V lost 2 bases and J lost 4; bases outside the gene matches: 2. The germline CDR1 and CDR2 sequences are MNHEY and SVGEGT. CDR3 region: CASSYGTSGTYNEQFF. The CDR3 DNA follows: TGTGCCAGCAGTTACGGGACTAGCGGGACTTACAATGAGCAGTTCTTC.

The CDR3 bases are TGCAGTGCCACCGGGACTAGCGGAAGAGGGGATACGCAGTATTTT. Its protein is CSATGTSGRGDTQYF. The genes are TRBV20-1 and TRBJ2-3; 11 bases agree with TRBD2. Germline values: CDR1 DFQATT, CDR2 SNEGSKA (reference sequence). The J segment lost 6 bases and the V segment lost 6 bases, leaving 11 bases of the junction unmatched. The CDR3 covers 15 residues.

The chain carries TRBV5-6 and TRBJ2-2, with D unclear. In germline, CDR1 is SGHDT, CDR2 YYEEEE. Trimming left V 1 base short and J 3 bases short, with 10 bases between. The CDR3 contains 15 residues. CDR3 DNA: TGTGCCAGCAGCTTGAGGATCGGGTACACCGGGGAGCTGTTTTTT. It is translated as CASSLRIGYTGELFF.

This clonotype was seen at least ten times. The chain couples TRBV7-9 to TRBJ2-3; D is perhaps TRBD1 (6 bases). V lost 8 bases and J 2 bases, leaving 8 bases between the germline ends. The CDR3 spans 12 residues. Per germline, CDR1 SEHNR and CDR2 FQNEAQ (reference sequence). In DNA, the CDR3 is TGTGCCAGCGGGGGCCTCACAGATACGCAGTATTTT. Translated: CASGGLTDTQYF.

This clonotype turned up a few times. The chain combines TRBV5-1 with TRBJ2-7; TRBD2 agrees at 7 bases. The V gene's germline CDR1 is SGHRS and CDR2 YFSETQ. The CDR3 is made up of 17 amino acids. J was trimmed by 2 bases and V by 4 bases; bases with no gene match: 15. CDR3 residues: CASSRPQSGGSAYEQYF. As DNA, the CDR3 is TGCGCCAGCAGCCGCCCCCAGTCCGGCGGGAGTGCCTACGAGCAGTACTTC.

The table lists this clonotype with many counts. The CDR3 is CASFDLLAGADTQYF. In DNA, the CDR3 is TGTGCCAGCTTCGACCTTCTAGCGGGAGCAGATACGCAGTATTTT. V is TRBV6-2 or TRBV6-3 and J is TRBJ2-3; TRBD2 agrees at 10 bases. CDR1 is MNHEY, CDR2 SVGEGT, per germline. CDR3 size: 15 residues. With V trimmed by 8 bases and J by 4 bases, 9 bases remained unmatched.

Turning to this clonotype: A read error may account for a junction end that differs from germline. This chain joins TRBV18 and TRBJ2-3, with a weak D call TRBD1 (8 bases). The CDR3 totals 18 residues. Germline CDR1 and CDR2: KGHSH and LQKENI. DNA of the CDR3: TGTGCCAGCTCACTACTGACAGGGGATATGACTAGCACATATACGCAGTATTTT. It yields the protein CASSLLTGDMTSTYTQYF.

The chain carries TRBV12-3 or TRBV12-4 and TRBJ2-3, with 10 bases fitting TRBD1. Losses at the gene ends were 5 bases for V and 5 bases for J; bases not matched to a gene: 7. The CDR3 contains 15 residues. CDR3 sequence (DNA): TGTGCCAGCAGTCCCGACAGGGGGCAGGGAGATACGCAGTATTTT. It is translated as CASSPDRGQGDTQYF.

There are a few counts of this clonotype. DNA for the CDR3: TGCAGTGCTCGCAATCAGGGGAAGGTGCTTAGCTCCTATAATTCACCCCTCCACTTT. It encodes CSARNQGKVLSSYNSPLHF. This chain links TRBV20-1 with TRBJ1-6; tentative D call: TRBD1 (6 bases). Trimming stripped 5 bases from V and 0 bases from J, with 23 bases between. The germline CDR1 and CDR2 sequences are DFQATT and SNEGSKA (reference sequence). The length of the CDR3 is 19 residues.

The chain employs TRBV24-1 and TRBJ1-2; perhaps TRBD1 as D (5 bases). CDR3 length equals 15 residues. V shed 1 base and J shed 5 bases, with 13 bases lying between them. Germline CDR1 reads KGHDR; CDR2 reads SFDVKD. The CDR3 region is CATSDFHQGSYGYTF. Here the CDR3 DNA reads TGTGCCACCAGTGATTTTCATCAGGGATCGTATGGCTACACCTTC.

This clonotype was observed many times. V is TRBV20-1 and J is TRBJ1-1; no reliable D call. Trimming shortened V by 1 base and J by 4 bases, and 10 bases separated the two germline ends. Germline CDR1 DFQATT, CDR2 SNEGSKA (reference sequence). The CDR3 contains 13 residues. This CDR3 reads CSARAGWATEAFF. The CDR3 DNA is TGCAGTGCTAGAGCCGGGTGGGCCACTGAAGCTTTCTTT.

The V call is TRBV7-9, the J call TRBJ1-3, with D possibly matching TRBD1 (5 bases). V shed 2 bases and J shed 7 bases, with 15 bases lying between them. This CDR3 has 15 residues. CDR1 SEHNR and CDR2 FQNEAQ come from the germline V gene (reference sequence). The DNA of the CDR3 is TGTGCCAGCAGCTTATCAGGGACCGGTCCCAACACCATATATTTT. Its protein product is CASSLSGTGPNTIYF.

The chain employs TRBV18 and TRBJ2-2, with 7 bases matching TRBD1. CDR1 is KGHSH, CDR2 LQKENI, per germline. The CDR3 has 14 residues. V lost 6 bases, J lost 2 bases, and 3 bases stayed unmatched. The CDR3 loop is CASSGQFNTGELFF. The CDR3 DNA reads TGTGCCAGCTCGGGACAGTTCAACACCGGGGAGCTGTTTTTT.

This clonotype has a handful of counts. This chain links TRBV29-1 with TRBJ2-3; TRBD2 aligns across 13 bases. V trimming: 5 bases; J trimming: 0 bases; junction bases outside the gene matches: 11. The CDR3 length is 18 residues. In germline, CDR1 is SQVTM, CDR2 ANQGSEA. The CDR3 here is CSVRGLAGAGPSTDTQYF. The CDR3 DNA follows: TGCAGCGTTCGAGGACTAGCGGGAGCCGGTCCTAGCACAGATACGCAGTATTTT.

The chain is built from TRBV12-3 or TRBV12-4 and TRBJ2-5, with 9 bases aligning to TRBD2. This CDR3 region has 16 residues. Trimming cost V 6 bases and J 1 base; bases outside gene matches: 9. The CDR3 is CASSLGASGVQETQYF. In nucleotides, the CDR3 is TGTGCCAGCAGCCTAGGGGCTAGCGGGGTCCAAGAGACCCAGTACTTC.

The rearrangement joins TRBV20-1 to TRBJ2-5, with 7 bases lining up with TRBD1. CDR3 length: 15 amino acids. Germline assignment: CDR1 DFQATT and CDR2 SNEGSKA (reference sequence). The J segment lost 1 base and the V segment lost 1 base, leaving 6 bases of the junction unmatched. The DNA of the CDR3 is TGCAGTGCTAGAGGAGCTGGGACAGCCCAAGAGACCCAGTACTTC. Protein product: CSARGAGTAQETQYF.

The chain recombines TRBV7-2 with TRBJ1-1, with D tentatively TRBD1 (6 bases). V lost 5 bases, J lost 4 bases, and 14 bases lay in between. The CDR3 totals 14 residues. From germline, CDR1 is SGHTA and CDR2 FQGNSA. The CDR3 protein is CASSLDRLGTEAFF. The CDR3 DNA reads as TGTGCCAGCAGCCTCGACAGGTTGGGCACTGAAGCTTTCTTT.

V usage is TRBV6-1 and J usage is TRBJ2-4, with no clear D. This CDR3 is 18 amino acids long. CDR1 and CDR2 (germline): MNHNS, SASEGT. Trimming left V 1 base short and J 0 bases short, with 16 bases between. The CDR3: CASSEEVGITLAKNIQYF. Written as DNA, the CDR3 is TGTGCCAGCAGTGAAGAGGTGGGGATTACTCTAGCCAAAAACATTCAGTACTTC.

This clonotype was found a few times. V usage is TRBV5-1 and J usage is TRBJ1-6, with D possibly TRBD1 on 5 matching bases. Germline lookup yields CDR1 SGHRS and CDR2 YFSETQ. Trimming left V 7 bases short and J 9 bases short, with 17 bases between. This CDR3 comprises 14 residues. CDR3 bases: TGCGCCAGCGCCGTACAGGATTGGGCTTCACCCCTCCACTTT. It is translated as CASAVQDWASPLHF.

This clonotype has ten or more counts. The V and J genes are TRBV12-3 or TRBV12-4 and TRBJ1-2, with 9 nucleotides matching TRBD1. CDR3 length: 15 amino acids. The V gene end was trimmed by 3 bases and the J gene end by 7 bases; junction bases not matched to a gene: 9. The CDR3 reads CASSLTDRGGSGYTF. The CDR3 DNA follows: TGTGCCAGCAGTTTGACCGACAGGGGGGGCAGTGGCTACACCTTC.